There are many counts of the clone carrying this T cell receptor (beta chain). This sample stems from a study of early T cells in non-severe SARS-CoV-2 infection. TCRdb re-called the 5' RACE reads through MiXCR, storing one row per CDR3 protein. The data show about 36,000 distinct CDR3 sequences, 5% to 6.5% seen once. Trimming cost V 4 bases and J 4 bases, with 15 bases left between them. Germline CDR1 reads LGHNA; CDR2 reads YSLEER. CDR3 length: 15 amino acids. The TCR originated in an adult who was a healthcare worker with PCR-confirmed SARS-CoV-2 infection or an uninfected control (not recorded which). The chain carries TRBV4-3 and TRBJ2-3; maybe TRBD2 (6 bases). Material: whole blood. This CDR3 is CASSREVAGSDTQYF. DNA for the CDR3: TGCGCCAGCAGCCGGGAGGTGGCGGGGTCAGATACGCAGTATTTT.